Below are 17 T cell receptor beta chains sequenced from a single sample in a study of lymphopenia after photon versus proton radiotherapy. TCRdb keeps only in-frame clones here, not all; method: immunoSEQ multiplex PCR. The sample holds 15,000 to 20,000 clones, 88% seen once. Sequences were derived from peripheral blood, sampled from a patient treated with proton-based radiotherapy. The origin of the receptors is a man between 65 and 79 years old with pancreatic cancer.

This clone was observed a single time. V gene TRBV7-9 combines with J gene TRBJ2-2, with 10 bases lining up with TRBD2. V lost 2 bases to trimming and J lost 0 bases; unmatched junction nucleotides: 3. Germline V CDR1 and CDR2: SEHNR, FQNEAQ (reference sequence). CDR3 length equals 17 residues. DNA for the CDR3: TGTGCCAGCAGCTTACCAGCGGGGGGGCCGAACACCGGGGAGCTGTTTTTT. Its translation is CASSLPAGGPNTGELFF.

This clone occurred once. V is TRBV5-1 and J is TRBJ2-1; TRBD2 matches 9 bases. The germline gives CDR1 SGHRS, CDR2 YFSETQ. The CDR3 spans 15 residues. With 4 bases clipped from V and 7 bases from J, the junction kept 9 bases outside the gene matches. This CDR3 reads CASSQPGLASNEQFF. The CDR3 bases are TGCGCCAGCAGCCAACCGGGACTAGCTTCAAATGAGCAGTTCTTC.

V and J are TRBV6-1 and TRBJ1-2, with D unclear. Germline lookup yields CDR1 MNHNS and CDR2 SASEGT. The CDR3 has 14 amino acids. Trimming shortened V by 1 base and J by 5 bases, and 11 bases separated the two germline ends. CDR3: CASSEERELYGYTF. In DNA form, the CDR3 reads TGTGCCAGCAGTGAAGAAAGGGAGCTATATGGCTACACCTTC.

The J gene is TRBJ2-2, the V gene TRBV5-6, with D possibly called TRBD1 or TRBD2 (5 bases each). The CDR3 has 17 amino acids. Germline loops: CDR1 SGHDT, CDR2 YYEEEE. Trimming took off 4 bases at V and 5 bases at J, with 21 bases between the two ends. CDR3 amino acids: CASSKGAVWDGTGELFF. In DNA, the CDR3 is TGTGCCAGCAGCAAAGGAGCCGTGTGGGACGGGACCGGGGAGCTGTTTTTT.

The rearrangement joins TRBV5-1 to TRBJ1-4; D is possibly TRBD1 (5 bases). Trimming took 3 bases from V and 7 from J, leaving 13 bases between them. The length of the CDR3 is 14 residues. CDR1 SGHRS and CDR2 YFSETQ come from the germline V gene. CDR3 amino acids: CASSSGQKGEKLFF. As DNA, the CDR3 is TGCGCCAGCAGCTCCGGACAAAAGGGTGAAAAACTGTTTTTT.

The chain links TRBV18 to TRBJ1-4, with 7 bases lining up with TRBD1. CDR3 length: 14 residues. The J segment lost 5 bases and the V segment lost 2 bases, leaving 2 bases of the junction unmatched. Germline V CDR1 and CDR2: KGHSH, LQKENI. In DNA form, the CDR3 reads TGTGCCAGCTCACCATTGACAGGGAATGAAAAACTGTTTTTT. This gives the protein CASSPLTGNEKLFF.

The V and J genes are TRBV6-5 and TRBJ1-3; tentative D call: TRBD1 (5 bases). This CDR3 has 13 amino acids. Germline V CDR1 and CDR2: MNHEY, SVGAGI. V shed 7 bases and J shed 2 bases, with 9 bases lying between them. The CDR3 DNA sequence: TGTGCCAGCACGGGGGGAACTGGAAACACCATATATTTT. Protein sequence: CASTGGTGNTIYF.

V and J are TRBV30 and TRBJ1-2; D might be TRBD1 (6 bases). Germline CDR1 and CDR2: GTSNPN and SVGIG (reference sequence). This CDR3 has 13 amino acids. V lost 3 bases, J lost 4 bases, and 12 bases lay in between. CDR3 sequence reads: CAWSSQGGYGYTF. The DNA for the CDR3 is TGTGCCTGGAGCTCACAGGGAGGCTATGGCTACACCTTC.

The V gene is TRBV5-1, the J gene TRBJ1-1, with a tentative D call TRBD1 (5 bases). V was clipped by 5 bases and J by 7 bases, with 24 bases between them. CDR1 is SGHRS and CDR2 is YFSETQ in the germline V gene. CDR3 length: 16 amino acids. The CDR3 reads CASRPLFGTDDNEAFF. CDR3 bases: TGCGCCAGCAGGCCCCTTTTTGGGACGGATGATAATGAAGCTTTCTTT.

This clone was seen more than once but under ten times. This chain joins TRBV28 and TRBJ1-5; a possible D gene is TRBD1 (5 bases). The CDR3 has 12 residues. The V gene lost 4 bases and the J gene lost 10 bases, with 11 bases spanning the gap. Germline values: CDR1 MDHEN, CDR2 SYDVKM. The CDR3 loop reads CASSSQRGPQHF. The CDR3 DNA follows: TGTGCCAGCAGTTCCCAGAGGGGACCCCAGCATTTT.

The chain couples TRBV6-5 to TRBJ1-2; D is perhaps TRBD1 (5 bases). The CDR3 contains 15 residues. V was shortened by 0 bases and J by 8 bases, with 16 bases between the two germline ends. Germline V gene data show CDR1 as MNHEY and CDR2 as SVGAGI. Here the CDR3 reads CASSYSSTIQGGYTF. CDR3 in DNA: TGTGCCAGCAGTTACTCGTCCACTATCCAGGGCGGCTACACCTTC.

This clone came up once. The chain couples TRBV7-3 to TRBJ2-1; D gene uncertain. Trimming removed 5 bases at V and 4 bases at J, with 9 bases between. The CDR3 length is 13 residues. Germline-derived CDR1 and CDR2 are SGHTA and FQGTGA. CDR3 amino acids: CASSPTGYNEQFF. CDR3 sequence (DNA): TGTGCCAGCAGCCCCACGGGTTACAATGAGCAGTTCTTC.

The chain is built from TRBV18 and TRBJ2-3; 8 nucleotides align to TRBD1. V lost 4 bases and J lost 2; bases outside the gene matches: 5. CDR3 length equals 15 residues. CDR1 and CDR2 (germline): KGHSH, LQKENI. CDR3 in amino acids: CASSRGQGHTDTQYF. The CDR3 DNA follows: TGTGCCAGCTCACGAGGACAGGGACACACAGATACGCAGTATTTT.

The rearrangement links TRBV9 to TRBJ2-1; D gene uncertain. CDR1 is SGDLS, CDR2 YYNGEE, per germline. The CDR3 is 12 residues long. V gave up 6 bases and J gave up 4 bases, with 8 bases separating them. The CDR3 here is CASILCYNEQFF. The CDR3, as DNA: TGTGCCAGCATCCTTTGTTACAATGAGCAGTTCTTC. The full variable domain, in which reference TRBV9 and TRBJ2-1 provide the parts outside the CDR3, is DSGVTQTPKHLITATGQRVTLRCSPRSGDLSVYWYQQSLDQGLQFLIQYYNGEERAKGNILERFSAQQFPDLHSELNLSSLELGDSALYFCASILCYNEQFFGPGTRLTVL.

This clone was counted a few times. This chain joins TRBV7-8 and TRBJ1-1; D is perhaps TRBD1 (6 bases). The V end was cut by 5 bases, the J end by 0 bases, with 19 bases between. The CDR3 has 17 residues. Germline V lookup: CDR1 SGHVS, CDR2 FQNEAQ. In nucleotides, the CDR3 is TGTGCCAGCAGCCCAGGGACACCACTGTTGGTGAACACTGAAGCTTTCTTT. This codes for CASSPGTPLLVNTEAFF.

The V gene is TRBV27, the J gene TRBJ2-7, with TRBD2 matching 10 bases. CDR1 MNHEY and CDR2 SMNVEV come from the germline V gene (reference sequence). V lost 0 bases, J lost 9 bases, and 14 bases stayed unmatched. The CDR3 sequence is 17 residues long. The DNA of the CDR3 is TGTGCCAGCAGTTTATCGGTAGGAACTAGCGGGACCCTCAGGCAGTACTTC. The encoded protein is CASSLSVGTSGTLRQYF.

The rearrangement joins TRBV7-3 to TRBJ1-1; D is unresolved. Trimming removed 5 bases at V and 0 bases at J, with 13 bases between. Germline-derived CDR1 and CDR2 are SGHTA and FQGTGA. CDR3 length: 15 amino acids. The CDR3 nucleotides read TGTGCCAGCAGCCGAACGGGAGCTATGAACACTGAAGCTTTCTTT. Translated: CASSRTGAMNTEAFF.